These 15 T cell receptor beta chains came from one sample sequenced in a study of blood T cell repertoires in COVID-19. Produced via immunoSEQ multiplex PCR; TCRdb's table is partial and in-frame only. Counted here are around 100,000 clones, roughly 80% occurring once; the ten biggest clones make up 9.5% to 13%. Input material: peripheral blood. The receptor source for this set is a woman in her 70s with acute or convalescent COVID-19.

The chain employs TRBV7-9 and TRBJ2-7; D possibly corresponds to TRBD1 (6 bases). Germline V gene lookup returns CDR1 SEHNR and CDR2 FQNEAQ (reference sequence). The CDR3 extends over 14 amino acids. With 6 bases removed from V and 0 bases from J, the gap between germline ends came to 12 bases. CDR3 loop: CASSIGQSSYEQYV. CDR3 nucleotides: TGTGCCAGCAGTATAGGACAGAGCTCCTACGAGCAGTACGTC.

This chain joins TRBV20-1 and TRBJ1-1; D may be TRBD1 (5 bases). The CDR3 extends over 13 amino acids. Germline assignment: CDR1 DFQATT and CDR2 SNEGSKA (reference sequence). V gave up 3 bases and J gave up 2 bases, with 10 bases separating them. The chain's CDR3 is CSASRGDNTEAFF. The CDR3 nucleotides read TGCAGTGCTAGTAGGGGTGATAACACTGAAGCTTTCTTT.

J is TRBJ1-5 and V is TRBV2; 8 nucleotides align to TRBD1. The CDR3 runs to 15 residues. Looked up from germline, CDR1 is SNHLY and CDR2 is FYNNEI. V dropped 4 bases and J dropped 7; count of bases not matched to a gene: 9. In DNA form, the CDR3 reads TGTGCCAGCAGTGGGAGACAGGGGAGGTTGCAGCCCCAGCATTTT. Translated: CASSGRQGRLQPQHF.

The CDR3 sequence: CSGNTGAAGELFF. DNA for the CDR3: TGCAGCGGCAACACAGGGGCGGCCGGGGAGCTGTTTTTT. The V call is TRBV29-1, the J call TRBJ2-2; the match to TRBD1 covers 7 bases. The CDR3 loop spans 13 amino acids. CDR1 is SQVTM, CDR2 ANQGSEA, per germline. Trimming took 7 bases from V and 6 from J; bases not matched to a gene: 8.

The chain recombines TRBV5-4 with TRBJ1-3, with D hard to call. This CDR3 has 14 amino acids. V gave up 4 bases and J gave up 4 bases, with 12 bases separating them. In germline, CDR1 is SGHNT, CDR2 YYREEE (reference sequence). The CDR3: CASSPATVGNTIYF. CDR3 DNA: TGTGCCAGCAGCCCGGCAACAGTAGGAAACACCATATATTTT.

This chain uses TRBV13 with TRBJ1-1; no clear D gene. Trimming took off 2 bases at V and 0 bases at J, with 10 bases between the two ends. Germline CDR1 is PRHDT and CDR2 is FYEKMQ (reference sequence). The CDR3 is 15 amino acids. CDR3: CASSLSGEVNTEAFF. The CDR3 nucleotides are TGTGCCAGCAGCTTATCGGGTGAAGTGAACACTGAAGCTTTCTTT.

The J gene is TRBJ2-3, the V gene TRBV9; 7 positions match TRBD2. V was pared by 4 bases and J by 2 bases, with 7 bases of the junction left unmatched. The CDR3 has 15 residues. Germline CDR1 and CDR2: SGDLS and YYNGEE. CDR3 nucleotide sequence: TGTGCCAGCAGCCCAAGCGGGGACTTCACAGATACGCAGTATTTT. Translation gives CASSPSGDFTDTQYF.

The chain links TRBV28 to TRBJ1-2; weak D call: TRBD1 (6 bases). This CDR3 region has 13 residues. The germline V gene encodes CDR1 MDHEN and CDR2 SYDVKM. The V and J ends lost 2 bases and 8 bases respectively, with 12 bases between them. The CDR3 spells CASSLDGGRGYTF. The CDR3, as DNA: TGTGCCAGCAGTTTAGACGGGGGGCGAGGCTACACCTTC.

The chain uses TRBV9 and TRBJ1-5, with 7 bases matching TRBD1. This CDR3 contains 15 residues. Per the germline V gene, CDR1 is SGDLS and CDR2 is YYNGEE. V was clipped by 0 bases and J by 7 bases; unmatched bases: 7. The CDR3 bases are TGTGCCAGCAGCGTAGGGGGCTTAGGGGGCCAGCCCCAGCATTTT. Its protein is CASSVGGLGGQPQHF.

This sequence joins TRBV6-5 and TRBJ1-5; 8 bases match TRBD1. This CDR3 has 14 residues. V lost 5 bases and J lost 5; bases outside the gene matches: 5. Looked up from germline, CDR1 is MNHEY and CDR2 is SVGAGI. The CDR3: CASSPDRDDQPQHF. Here the CDR3 DNA reads TGTGCCAGCAGTCCGGACAGGGACGATCAGCCCCAGCATTTT.

The V gene is TRBV5-1, the J gene TRBJ2-3; a possible D gene is TRBD2 (5 bases). V was pared by 5 bases and J by 6 bases, with 13 bases between. Looked up from germline, CDR1 is SGHRS and CDR2 is YFSETQ. This CDR3 is built from 13 residues. CDR3 DNA sequence: TGCGCCAGCAGAGCACTAGATTTGGATACGCAGTATTTT. Encoded protein: CASRALDLDTQYF.

The V gene is TRBV4-3, the J gene TRBJ1-4; D might be TRBD1 (5 bases). CDR3 length: 16 residues. V was clipped by 0 bases and J by 8 bases, with 16 bases between them. Germline lookup yields CDR1 LGHNA and CDR2 YSLEER. The CDR3 here is CASSQEGRQGREKLFF. The CDR3, as DNA: TGCGCCAGCAGCCAAGAAGGGCGGCAGGGAAGGGAAAAACTGTTTTTT.

J is TRBJ1-4 and V is TRBV19; 9 bases align to TRBD1. Germline lookup yields CDR1 LNHDA and CDR2 SQIVND (reference sequence). The length of the CDR3 is 17 residues. With V trimmed by 4 bases and J by 7 bases, 13 bases remained unmatched. The DNA for the CDR3 is TGTGCCAGTAGTAGCAACAGGGGGCCGTCGTCAGTTGAAAAACTGTTTTTT. Protein product: CASSSNRGPSSVEKLFF. Using reference TRBV19 and TRBJ1-4 for the parts outside the CDR3, the full variable domain is DGGITQSPKYLFRKEGQNVTLSCEQNLNHDAMYWYRQDPGQGLRLIYYSQIVNDFQKGDIAEGYSVSREKKESFPLTVTSAQKNPTAFYLCASSSNRGPSSVEKLFFGSGTQLSVL.

This chain uses TRBV10-3 with TRBJ2-7; 8 nucleotides match TRBD2. CDR3 length: 15 residues. Germline assignment: CDR1 ENHRY and CDR2 SYGVKD. J lost 0 bases, V lost 7 bases, and 8 bases had no gene match. CDR3 sequence reads: CAITGGASHSYEQYF. In nucleotides, the CDR3 is TGTGCCATCACGGGGGGGGCATCCCACTCCTACGAGCAGTACTTC.

The chain has TRBV18 and TRBJ2-4; tentatively, D is TRBD1 (6 bases). Trimming took off 4 bases at V and 3 bases at J, with 16 bases between the two ends. Germline V gene lookup returns CDR1 KGHSH and CDR2 LQKENI. The CDR3 covers 16 residues. The CDR3 is CASSRSPGVDKNIQYF. For the CDR3, the DNA is TGTGCCAGCTCACGCTCTCCAGGGGTCGACAAAAACATTCAGTACTTC.